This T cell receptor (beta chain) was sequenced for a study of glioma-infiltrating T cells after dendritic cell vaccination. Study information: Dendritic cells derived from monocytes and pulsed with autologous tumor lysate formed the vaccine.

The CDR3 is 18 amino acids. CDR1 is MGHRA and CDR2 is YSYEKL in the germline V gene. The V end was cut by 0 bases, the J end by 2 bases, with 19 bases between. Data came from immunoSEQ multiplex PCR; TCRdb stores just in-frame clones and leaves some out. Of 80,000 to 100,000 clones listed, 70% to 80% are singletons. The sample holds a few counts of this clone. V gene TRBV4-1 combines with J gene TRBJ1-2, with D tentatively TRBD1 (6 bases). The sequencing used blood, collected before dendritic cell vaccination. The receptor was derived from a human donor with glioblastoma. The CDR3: CASSQDPWRGGGNYGYTF. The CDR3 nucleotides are TGCGCCAGCAGCCAAGATCCGTGGAGAGGGGGTGGGAACTATGGCTACACCTTC.